These T cell receptor beta chains were read from a single sample in a study of T cell responses to AZD1222 COVID-19 vaccine. Sequencing used immunoSEQ multiplex PCR; TCRdb keeps in-frame clones, though not all of them. The table shows over 120,000 clones, with roughly 86% occurring only once. The specimen was peripheral blood, collected 28 days after the second dose of the MenACWY control vaccine. These receptors originate from an adult who received the MenACWY meningococcal vaccine as a control. CDR3s include the opening cysteine and the closing phenylalanine or tryptophan. A D gene is named only where the DNA matches it firmly. Clone size is stated in some rows and not others, as once, few, many or a class when expanded.

v_call	d_call	cdr3_length	clone_size	j_call	cdr3_aa	cdr3_nt
TRBV4-2	NA	16	NA	TRBJ2-6	CASSLGTSSGANVLTF	TGTGCCAGCAGCCTAGGGACATCCTCTGGGGCCAACGTCCTGACTTTC
TRBV15	TRBD1	15	NA	TRBJ2-5	CATSRTGTGIETQYF	TGTGCCACCAGCAGAACCGGGACAGGGATAGAGACCCAGTACTTC
TRBV4-3	NA	14	once	TRBJ1-2	CASSQGMGRGGYTF	TGCGCCAGCAGCCAAGGCATGGGGCGGGGTGGCTACACCTTC
TRBV10-3	TRBD2	14	NA	TRBJ2-2	CAIRELADTGELFF	TGTGCCATCAGGGAGCTAGCGGACACCGGGGAGCTGTTTTTT
TRBV5-1	TRBD1	14	NA	TRBJ1-6	CASSLGQVRSPLHF	TGCGCCAGCAGCCTAGGACAGGTCCGGTCACCCCTCCACTTT
TRBV20-1	NA	11	NA	TRBJ2-1	CSAAPDNEQFF	TGCAGTGCTGCCCCAGACAATGAGCAGTTCTTC
TRBV6-5	NA	13	NA	TRBJ1-1	CASRTQGGTEAFF	TGTGCCAGCAGGACACAAGGGGGGACTGAAGCTTTCTTT
TRBV3-1/TRBV3-2	NA	15	once	TRBJ2-2	CASSQNDGSTGELFF	TGTGCCAGCAGCCAAAACGACGGTTCCACCGGGGAGCTGTTTTTT
TRBV12-3/TRBV12-4	NA	13	NA	TRBJ1-1	CASSFAPNTEAFF	TGTGCCAGCAGTTTCGCGCCGAACACTGAAGCTTTCTTT
TRBV7-2	NA	13	NA	TRBJ2-2	CASSSIQIGELFF	TGTGCCAGCAGCTCCATCCAGATCGGGGAGCTGTTTTTT
TRBV6-1	NA	17	NA	TRBJ1-5	CASSDPTRVGSNQPQHF	TGTGCCAGCAGTGACCCCACCAGGGTAGGTAGCAATCAGCCCCAGCATTTT
TRBV5-6	TRBD1	15	NA	TRBJ1-1	CASSASTGGRTEAFF	TGTGCCAGCAGCGCTAGTACAGGGGGTCGAACTGAAGCTTTCTTT
TRBV4-1	TRBD1	13	NA	TRBJ1-2	CASSKQGSYGYTF	TGCGCCAGCAGCAAACAGGGGTCCTATGGCTACACCTTC
TRBV7-3	TRBD1	15	NA	TRBJ1-1	CASSLRGQANTEAFF	TGTGCCAGCAGCTTAAGAGGACAGGCCAACACTGAAGCTTTCTTT
TRBV3-1/TRBV3-2	NA	14	NA	TRBJ2-2	CASSQRSGSGELFF	TGTGCCAGCAGCCAACGAAGCGGATCCGGGGAGCTGTTTTTT
TRBV5-1	TRBD1	15	NA	TRBJ1-3	CASSGQEYSGNTIYF	TGCGCCAGCAGCGGACAGGAATACTCTGGAAACACCATATATTTT
TRBV3-1/TRBV3-2	NA	15	NA	TRBJ1-3	CASSADRFSGNTIYF	TGTGCCAGCAGCGCAGACAGGTTCTCTGGAAACACCATATATTTT
TRBV5-1	NA	16	NA	TRBJ1-6	CASSLGRGLENSPLHF	TGCGCCAGCAGCTTGGGCCGGGGATTAGAGAATTCACCCCTCCACTTT
TRBV2	TRBD1	12	NA	TRBJ1-1	CASSLDREEAFF	TGTGCCAGCAGTCTCGACAGGGAGGAAGCTTTCTTT
TRBV7-2	TRBD1	14	NA	TRBJ1-2	CASSPQGGPYGYTF	TGTGCCAGCAGCCCCCAGGGGGGTCCCTATGGCTACACCTTC
TRBV7-9	TRBD1	16	NA	TRBJ1-4	CASSATGTANNEKLFF	TGTGCCAGCAGCGCAACCGGGACAGCGAACAATGAAAAACTGTTTTTT
TRBV28	NA	15	NA	TRBJ1-2	CASSSPRGAYYGYTF	TGTGCCAGCAGCTCCCCGCGGGGGGCGTACTATGGCTACACCTTC
TRBV10-3	TRBD1	16	NA	TRBJ2-1	CAISGTGTGTVNEQFF	TGTGCCATCAGTGGGACCGGGACAGGGACTGTAAATGAGCAGTTCTTC
TRBV27	NA	16	NA	TRBJ1-4	CASSSWTGATNEKLFF	TGTGCCAGCAGTTCCTGGACGGGAGCAACTAATGAAAAACTGTTTTTT
TRBV18	NA	14	NA	TRBJ1-1	CASSPAPANTEAFF	TGTGCCAGCTCCCCCGCCCCAGCGAACACTGAAGCTTTCTTT
TRBV2	TRBD1	14	NA	TRBJ1-4	CASRATGGNEKLFF	TGTGCCAGCAGGGCGACAGGGGGTAATGAAAAACTGTTTTTT
TRBV28	TRBD1	15	NA	TRBJ2-3	CASSLPGTGKDTQYF	TGTGCCAGCAGTTTACCAGGGACAGGGAAAGATACGCAGTATTTT
TRBV6-5	NA	14	NA	TRBJ1-1	CASSYLDPGIGALF	TGTGCCAGCAGTTACCTAGACCCGGGGATTGGGGCTCTCTTT
TRBV15	NA	12	NA	TRBJ1-4	CATSSRMKKLFF	TGTGCCACCAGCAGCAGGATGAAAAAACTGTTTTTT
TRBV9	NA	12	NA	TRBJ1-2	CASSTSMSGYTF	TGTGCCAGCAGCACTTCTATGTCCGGCTACACCTTC
TRBV2	NA	12	few	TRBJ2-2	CASRPTPGELFF	TGTGCCAGCAGACCGACCCCCGGGGAGCTGTTTTTT
TRBV5-6	TRBD1	15	NA	TRBJ1-2	CASRWGSATGDGYTF	TGTGCCAGCAGGTGGGGCTCCGCGACAGGGGACGGCTACACCTTC
TRBV6-2/TRBV6-3	NA	14	NA	TRBJ2-3	CASSYRGYTDTQYF	TGTGCCAGCAGTTACAGGGGATACACAGATACGCAGTATTTT
TRBV18	TRBD1	14	NA	TRBJ1-2	CASSPQGAYYGYTF	TGTGCCAGCTCACCTCAGGGGGCCTACTATGGCTACACCTTC
TRBV19	NA	12	NA	TRBJ1-5	CAPVNRNQPQHF	TGTGCCCCGGTAAACAGAAATCAGCCCCAGCATTTT
TRBV11-2	NA	14	NA	TRBJ2-1	CASSFDRTYNEQFF	TGTGCCAGCAGCTTTGACAGAACCTACAATGAGCAGTTCTTC
TRBV4-3	TRBD2	18	once	TRBJ2-1	CASSQAKLAGGFGNEQFF	TGCGCCAGCAGCCAAGCTAAACTAGCGGGAGGGTTTGGGAATGAGCAGTTCTTC